This T cell receptor beta chain is drawn from a study of T cell responses to AZD1222 COVID-19 vaccine. Comment on this clone: Antigen unknown.

CDR1 and CDR2 from the germline V gene are MNHEY and SMNVEV (reference sequence). There are 14 residues in the CDR3. Trimming took 5 bases from V and 8 from J; bases not matched to a gene: 8. Study-wide points: Nearly half of unique spike-specific TCRs reportedly avoided B.1.351 and B.1.1.7 mutated regions. The sample set comprised mostly white British donors with more females, and clonal diversity was possibly underestimated. No repertoire was sampled before or during the peak T cell response, only after it.

This table comes from immunoSEQ multiplex PCR, and its TCRdb copy is limited to in-frame clones, with some not included. The table has over 110,000 clones, roughly 91% seen once; the top ten hold around 4.7%. The TCR originated in an adult in good health. Sequenced here: peripheral blood, sampled on day 0 of AZD1222 vaccination. The chain uses TRBV27 and TRBJ1-2, with 10 bases lining up with TRBD1. The CDR3 coding sequence is TGTGCCAGCAGTGTGACCGGGACAGGGGTCGGCTACACCTTC. Residues: CASSVTGTGVGYTF.